Listed below are T cell receptor beta chains from one sample, sequenced in a study of cytomegalovirus exposure and HLA in healthy donors. Produced via immunoSEQ multiplex PCR; TCRdb's table is partial and in-frame only. Of 180,000 or so clones listed, 9.5% are singletons. The sequenced material came from PBMCs. All receptors derive from a woman under 40 in good health and CMV-seropositive. Both conserved end residues are part of each CDR3. A D gene is named only where the DNA matches it firmly. Rows give clone size only sometimes, using once, few, many, or a class for an expanded clone.

TRBV2	TRBJ2-3	NA	few	CASSLGTDTQYF	TGTGCCAGCAGCCTCGGCACAGATACGCAGTATTTT
TRBV9	TRBJ2-6	NA	NA	CASGRSTGANVLTF	TGTGCCTCAGGGAGGAGTACTGGGGCCAACGTCCTGACTTTC
TRBV30	TRBJ1-4	NA	NA	CAWTPTVLNEKLFF	TGTGCTTGGACACCGACAGTTCTTAATGAAAAACTGTTTTTT
TRBV18	TRBJ2-7	TRBD1	few	CASSLDRDYEQYF	TGTGCCAGCTCACTGGACAGGGACTACGAGCAGTACTTC
TRBV6-1	TRBJ2-5	TRBD1	few	CASSETGGLETQYF	TGTGCCAGCAGTGAAACAGGGGGCCTGGAGACCCAGTACTTC
TRBV30	TRBJ1-5	NA	NA	CAWSFQRDSNQPQHF	TGTGCCTGGAGTTTTCAGAGGGATAGCAATCAGCCCCAGCATTTT
TRBV18	TRBJ2-2	TRBD1	few	CASSPRGTGSTGELFF	TGTGCCAGCTCCCCAAGAGGGACAGGGAGCACCGGGGAGCTGTTTTTT
TRBV2	TRBJ2-7	NA	few	CATQGPFDWGQYF	TGTGCCACCCAGGGTCCCTTTGATTGGGGGCAGTACTTC
TRBV5-5	TRBJ2-7	NA	NA	CASSLFAGTYEQYF	TGTGCCAGCAGCTTGTTTGCCGGGACCTACGAGCAGTACTTC
TRBV30	TRBJ1-2	TRBD1	NA	CASSGQGNYGYTF	TGTGCCTCGTCGGGACAGGGCAACTATGGCTACACCTTC
TRBV2	TRBJ1-5	NA	few	CASSVNYPSRQPQHF	TGTGCCAGCAGTGTCAACTATCCCAGCCGCCAGCCCCAGCATTTT
TRBV7-9	TRBJ2-7	TRBD1	NA	CASSLETGKIEQYF	TGTGCCAGCAGCTTAGAGACAGGGAAAATCGAGCAGTACTTC
TRBV29-1	TRBJ2-2	NA	few	CSGGMGHGELFF	TGCAGCGGTGGCATGGGGCACGGGGAGCTGTTTTTT
TRBV7-3	TRBJ2-1	TRBD1	few	CASSRQGAGSTYNEQFF	TGTGCCAGCAGCAGACAGGGGGCTGGGAGTACGTACAATGAGCAGTTCTTC
TRBV7-9	TRBJ1-4	NA	few	CASSWGRDANEKLFF	TGTGCCAGCAGTTGGGGGCGAGATGCTAATGAAAAACTGTTTTTT
TRBV5-1	TRBJ2-1	TRBD2	NA	CASSSGTSGAYNEQFF	TGCGCCAGCAGCTCCGGGACTAGCGGGGCTTACAATGAGCAGTTCTTC
TRBV7-2	TRBJ1-2	TRBD1	few	CASSFPPPTGETYGYTF	TGTGCCAGCAGCTTTCCTCCCCCGACAGGGGAGACCTATGGCTACACCTTC
TRBV6-5	TRBJ2-5	TRBD2	few	CASSSHTSGQETQYF	TGTGCCAGCAGTTCCCACACTAGCGGCCAAGAGACCCAGTACTTC
TRBV30	TRBJ2-3	NA	NA	CAWGSGANTDTQYF	TGTGCCTGGGGCTCAGGGGCTAACACAGATACGCAGTATTTT
TRBV11-2	TRBJ1-1	NA	few	CASSPHLDLMNTEAFF	TGTGCCAGCAGCCCTCACTTAGATCTCATGAACACTGAAGCTTTCTTT
TRBV18	TRBJ2-7	TRBD2	NA	CASSPSLGLAGVNEQYF	TGTGCCAGCTCACCCTCCCTCGGACTAGCGGGAGTAAACGAGCAGTACTTC
TRBV7-9	TRBJ1-1	NA	NA	CASSSLQVTEAFF	TGTGCCAGCAGCTCACTACAGGTTACTGAAGCTTTCTTT
TRBV6-5	TRBJ1-1	NA	NA	CASGARARTEAFF	TGTGCCAGCGGGGCGAGAGCACGCACTGAAGCTTTCTTT
TRBV10-3	TRBJ1-1	TRBD1	few	CAISEPPGWDSFEAFF	TGTGCCATCAGTGAGCCACCCGGCTGGGACAGCTTTGAAGCTTTCTTT
TRBV6-1	TRBJ1-1	NA	few	CASILKNTEAFF	TGTGCCAGCATACTGAAGAACACTGAAGCTTTCTTT
TRBV11-2	TRBJ2-2	NA	NA	CASSLGATGELFF	TGTGCCAGCAGCTTAGGGGCGACCGGGGAGCTGTTTTTT
TRBV25-1	TRBJ1-1	NA	few	CASSEYGVGGTEAFF	TGTGCCAGCAGTGAATACGGGGTTGGTGGGACTGAAGCTTTCTTT
TRBV7-9	TRBJ1-3	NA	NA	CASSGGTGKGLRNTIYF	TGTGCCAGCAGCGGGGGCACAGGGAAGGGGTTGAGAAACACCATATATTTT
TRBV11-2	TRBJ2-2	TRBD2	NA	CASSLVQWTSASNTGELFF	TGTGCCAGCAGCTTAGTTCAGTGGACTAGCGCCTCGAACACCGGGGAGCTGTTTTTT
TRBV4-2	TRBJ1-1	NA	NA	CASSPLSEARAFF	TGTGCCAGCAGCCCTCTATCAGAGGCTCGAGCTTTCTTT
TRBV2	TRBJ1-1	NA	NA	CASSLDWRNTEAFF	TGTGCCAGCTCTCTGGACTGGAGGAACACTGAAGCTTTCTTT
TRBV14	TRBJ2-1	NA	NA	CASSQGAVQFF	TGTGCCAGCAGCCAAGGCGCTGTGCAGTTCTTC
TRBV18	TRBJ1-2	TRBD1	NA	CASSPDRGRGGYTF	TGTGCCAGCTCACCGGACAGGGGGCGAGGAGGCTACACCTTC
TRBV11-3	TRBJ1-1	NA	NA	CASSLSTAKNTEAFF	TGTGCCAGCAGCTTATCCACAGCCAAGAACACTGAAGCTTTCTTT
TRBV19	TRBJ1-2	NA	few	CASSIGQGLLSNYGYTF	TGTGCCAGTAGTATTGGCCAGGGCCTCTTATCTAACTATGGCTACACCTTC
TRBV7-2	TRBJ1-2	NA	NA	CASSVQGWDGYTF	TGTGCCAGCAGCGTACAGGGATGGGATGGCTACACCTTC
TRBV6-5	TRBJ1-6	NA	NA	CASGGDSPLHF	TGTGCCAGCGGGGGGGACTCACCCCTCCACTTT
TRBV2	TRBJ2-2	TRBD2	NA	CASTPRSGSYTGELFF	TGTGCCAGTACCCCCCGGAGCGGGAGTTACACCGGGGAGCTGTTTTTT
TRBV2	TRBJ2-5	NA	NA	CASRAKETQYF	TGTGCCAGCAGGGCAAAAGAGACCCAGTACTTC
TRBV5-1	TRBJ2-3	TRBD2	NA	CASSRETGGPTDTQYF	TGCGCCAGCAGCCGGGAGACGGGAGGCCCCACAGATACGCAGTATTTT
TRBV11-2	TRBJ1-2	TRBD1	few	CASSSYHRGRAYGYTF	TGTGCCAGCAGCTCCTATCACAGGGGCCGGGCCTATGGCTACACCTTC
TRBV27	TRBJ2-7	TRBD1	few	CASSLMGQGILRDRYEQYF	TGTGCCAGCAGTCTGATGGGACAGGGAATTTTGCGGGACCGCTACGAGCAGTACTTC
TRBV9	TRBJ2-7	TRBD2	few	CASSVTSGQYEQYF	TGTGCCAGCAGCGTAACTAGCGGCCAGTACGAGCAGTACTTC
TRBV5-6	TRBJ1-2	NA	few	CASSLALTGIGGYTF	TGTGCCAGCAGCTTGGCCCTCACAGGGATAGGGGGCTACACCTTC
TRBV7-9	TRBJ1-1	NA	few	CASSHRTLNTEAFF	TGTGCCAGCAGCCACAGGACACTGAACACTGAAGCTTTCTTT
TRBV2	TRBJ2-5	NA	few	CASSLYQETQYF	TGTGCCAGCAGTCTGTACCAAGAGACCCAGTACTTC
TRBV7-8	TRBJ1-5	NA	few	CASSQDRHRSNQPQHF	TGTGCCAGCAGCCAAGACAGGCATCGGAGCAATCAGCCCCAGCATTTT
TRBV10-3	TRBJ1-3	NA	NA	CAISDSGVVGNTIYF	TGTGCCATCAGTGACTCGGGAGTCGTCGGAAACACCATATATTTT
TRBV5-1	TRBJ2-7	TRBD2	NA	CASSSGLGGYEQYF	TGCGCCAGCAGCTCCGGACTAGGAGGTTACGAGCAGTACTTC